This section outlines one TCR beta chain sequence together with its context. This sample was taken from a study of patients and donors after allogeneic stem cell transplantation. CDR1 SGHTA and CDR2 FQGTGA come from the germline V gene. CDR3 length equals 14 residues. The germline V and J ends were trimmed by 5 bases and 2 bases, with 13 bases remaining between them. In TCRdb, the RT-PCR reads were re-called with MiXCR into one record per CDR3 protein. There are hundreds of thousands of distinct CDR3 sequences in the sample; more than 15% occur only once, and 6% to 8% lies in the top ten. Sequencing used blood, either unsorted or a sorted T cell fraction (not recorded which). The sequence was obtained from a human donor who was either an allogeneic HSCT recipient or a stem cell or donor lymphocyte infusion donor (not recorded which). It is not recorded whose cells these are; they may come from a transplant donor. The chain combines TRBV7-3 with TRBJ2-7, with D hard to call. The DNA of the CDR3 is TGTGCCAGCAGCCCCCAAAGTGGCGCCTACGAGCAGTACTTC. It is translated as CASSPQSGAYEQYF. Combining the CDR3 with reference TRBV7-3 and TRBJ2-7 gives the whole variable domain GAGVSQTPSNKVTEKGKYVELRCDPISGHTALYWYRQSLGQGPEFLIYFQGTGAADDSGLPNDRFFAVRPEGSVSTLKIQRTERGDSAVYLCASSPQSGAYEQYFGPGTRLTVT.